This is a list of T cell receptor beta chains from one sample in a study of T-cell reconstitution after alpha-beta-depleted transplantation in children. TCRdb recomputed calls from the PCR reads with MiXCR, one row per CDR3 protein. The data show about 500,000 distinct CDR3 sequences, about 33% seen once. This specimen consisted of PBMCs from the stem cell graft donor, obtained from the stem cell graft. These receptors all stem from a human donor who donated a stem cell graft to a child with aplastic anemia. Each CDR3 is given without its conserved first and last residue.

V gene: TRBV5-5
CDR3 protein: ASSLGPLGQPQH

V gene: TRBV6-4
CDR3 protein: ASTIKPGQGAYPSPWASYEQY

V gene: TRBV6-2/TRBV6-3
CDR3 protein: ASSRDSHNEQF

V gene: TRBV12-3/TRBV12-4
CDR3 protein: ASTTGTGVGGEQF

V gene: TRBV2
CDR3 protein: ASKGRTTNEKLF

V gene: TRBV18
CDR3 protein: ASSPRTYSSYNEQF

V gene: TRBV25-1
CDR3 protein: ASSELDNSPLH

V gene: TRBV4-1
CDR3 protein: ASSQAGVQGPNTEAF

V gene: TRBV20-1
CDR3 protein: SAFRGPSTDTQY

V gene: TRBV21-1
CDR3 protein: ASRSGMWFIQY

V gene: TRBV29-1
CDR3 protein: SVDHPGQQNTEAF

V gene: TRBV3-1
CDR3 protein: ATKAGGEYNEQF

V gene: TRBV9
CDR3 protein: ASSVGMDGWYQETQY

V gene: TRBV7-8
CDR3 protein: ASIPDPFVGDTQY

V gene: TRBV28
CDR3 protein: ASSLPTYSNQPQH

V gene: TRBV11-2
CDR3 protein: ASSRYTSQSYNEQF

V gene: TRBV20-1
CDR3 protein: SAMREANPYNEQF

V gene: TRBV2
CDR3 protein: ASRDDVGTEAF

V gene: TRBV6-1
CDR3 protein: ASTLRGGPPDTQY

V gene: TRBV27
CDR3 protein: ASSTRGDRGMNTEAF

V gene: TRBV29-1
CDR3 protein: SVASGRDEQY

V gene: TRBV6-2/TRBV6-3
CDR3 protein: ASSYPFLRESTYEQY

V gene: TRBV29-1
CDR3 protein: SACLDPIFMEEQY

V gene: TRBV7-9
CDR3 protein: ASSPAGGPYNEQF

V gene: TRBV12-3/TRBV12-4
CDR3 protein: ATLAGVGEQF

V gene: TRBV12-3/TRBV12-4
CDR3 protein: ASSLTRDTQY

V gene: TRBV12-3/TRBV12-4
CDR3 protein: ASTLLGGYEQY

V gene: TRBV9
CDR3 protein: ASSVSIPGQAVGYT

V gene: TRBV20-1
CDR3 protein: SVRGRAAYGYT

V gene: TRBV7-8
CDR3 protein: ASSFPTSGTRNTQY

V gene: TRBV2
CDR3 protein: ASNLRGLETQY

V gene: TRBV15
CDR3 protein: ATSVPRGEQF

V gene: TRBV29-1
CDR3 protein: SVVGTRRTEAF

V gene: TRBV5-4
CDR3 protein: ASSLWVGQETQY

V gene: TRBV4-3
CDR3 protein: ASSQEPQETQY

V gene: TRBV20-1
CDR3 protein: SARRLTGTGDGNQPQH

V gene: TRBV7-9
CDR3 protein: ASSLWATGGRETQY

V gene: TRBV15
CDR3 protein: ATSPRLNGANVLT

V gene: TRBV12-3/TRBV12-4
CDR3 protein: ASSLSPGRDLGGYT

V gene: TRBV7-2
CDR3 protein: ASTKGVAGALNEQF

V gene: TRBV12-3/TRBV12-4
CDR3 protein: ASAEGLYGYT